These T cell receptor beta chains were read from a single sample in a study of beta chain features in type 1 diabetes. Sequencing was performed with immunoSEQ multiplex PCR; in TCRdb, only in-frame clones are kept and a portion is missing. The table shows 150,000 to 200,000 clones, with approximately 8.4% occurring only once. Sequencing was done on a sample of central memory CD4+ T cells from blood. The receptors originated from a woman younger than 30 in good health. Each CDR3 is given with its conserved first and last residue. D genes are given only for firm matches. Part of the rows lack a size; the others show once, few, many or a class for expanded clones.

size: -; D: -; J: TRBJ1-1; V: TRBV5-1; DNA: TGCGCCAGCAGCTTGGGGCAACCGAACACTGAAGCTTTCTTT; CDR3: CASSLGQPNTEAFF
size: -; D: TRBD2; J: TRBJ2-1; V: TRBV7-9; DNA: TGTGCCAGCTCGATGACTAGCTCTGGTGAGCAGTTCTTC; CDR3: CASSMTSSGEQFF
size: -; D: -; J: TRBJ2-3; V: TRBV27; DNA: TGTGCCAGCAGTTTTTCCCTTAGTGCCGCAGATACGCAGTATTTT; CDR3: CASSFSLSAADTQYF
size: -; D: -; J: TRBJ2-7; V: TRBV29-1; DNA: TGCAGCACGGACAACAGGGTTACGCACGAGCAGTACTTC; CDR3: CSTDNRVTHEQYF
size: -; D: TRBD1; J: TRBJ1-2; V: TRBV19; DNA: TGTGCCAGTACAACCTCGGTAGGGGGCGGCTATGGCTACACCTTC; CDR3: CASTTSVGGGYGYTF
size: -; D: -; J: TRBJ1-1; V: TRBV5-1; DNA: TGCGCCAGCAGCAGTACAGGCATGGGCACTGAAGCTTTCTTT; CDR3: CASSSTGMGTEAFF
size: -; D: -; J: TRBJ1-1; V: TRBV5-8; DNA: TGTGCCAGCAGCTTGGGGACAGTGTACACTGAAGCTTTCTTT; CDR3: CASSLGTVYTEAFF
size: -; D: -; J: TRBJ1-4; V: TRBV7-9; DNA: TGTGCCAGCAGCTTAGATTTAGGGGGTGAAAAACTGTTTTTT; CDR3: CASSLDLGGEKLFF
size: -; D: -; J: TRBJ1-1; V: TRBV7-2; DNA: TGTGCCAGCAGCCTCACAGGGAAGCCTGAAGCTTTCTTT; CDR3: CASSLTGKPEAFF
size: -; D: TRBD1; J: TRBJ2-5; V: TRBV27; DNA: TGTGCCACCGCGAGACAGGGGGTAAATCTCCAAGAGACCCAGTACTTC; CDR3: CATARQGVNLQETQYF
size: few; D: -; J: TRBJ1-1; V: TRBV29-1; DNA: TGCAGCGTAGCTTATTCGACACCGAACACTGAAGCTTTCTTT; CDR3: CSVAYSTPNTEAFF
size: -; D: -; J: TRBJ2-3; V: TRBV21-1; DNA: TGTGCCAGCAGCCCCGTTTCCCTCTCATGGGAGGATACGCAGTATTTT; CDR3: CASSPVSLSWEDTQYF
size: -; D: TRBD2; J: TRBJ2-5; V: TRBV28; DNA: TGTGCCAGCAGTCCATTGCGACTAGCGGGATGGGAGACCCAGTACTTC; CDR3: CASSPLRLAGWETQYF
size: few; D: -; J: TRBJ1-5; V: TRBV27; DNA: TGTGCCAGCAGTCCTCGCCACGGCGGCGGGGACCAGCATTTT; CDR3: CASSPRHGGGDQHF
size: -; D: TRBD2; J: TRBJ2-1; V: TRBV6-5; DNA: TGTGCCAGCAGTTCCCTTGGGGCTAGCGGGGTAAATGAGCAGTTCTTC; CDR3: CASSSLGASGVNEQFF
size: -; D: TRBD2; J: TRBJ2-7; V: TRBV7-2; DNA: TGTGCCAGCAGCTTTGACGGCGGGGGGGCCTACGAGCAGTACTTC; CDR3: CASSFDGGGAYEQYF
size: -; D: -; J: TRBJ2-1; V: TRBV7-2; DNA: TGTGCCAGCAGCCTAGGGCCCGTAGAGCAGTTCTTC; CDR3: CASSLGPVEQFF
size: few; D: TRBD1; J: TRBJ2-7; V: TRBV30; DNA: TGTGCCTCCAACCGGGACAGGGAAGACGAGCAGTACTTC; CDR3: CASNRDREDEQYF
size: -; D: -; J: TRBJ1-5; V: TRBV5-1; DNA: TGCGCCAGCAGCAGGACCACAGGGTCGAATCAGCCCCAGCATTTT; CDR3: CASSRTTGSNQPQHF
size: few; D: TRBD2; J: TRBJ2-2; V: TRBV4-3; DNA: TGCGCCAGCAGCCTGAAGGGGCTAGCGGGAGGTAACACCGGGGAGCTGTTTTTT; CDR3: CASSLKGLAGGNTGELFF
size: few; D: TRBD1; J: TRBJ1-2; V: TRBV15; DNA: TGTGCCACCAGTCTGGACAGGGAGTATGGCTACACCTTC; CDR3: CATSLDREYGYTF
size: few; D: TRBD2; J: TRBJ2-7; V: TRBV7-2; DNA: TGTGCCAGCAGCTTAAATAGCGGGGGGCAAAGGGAGCAGTACTTC; CDR3: CASSLNSGGQREQYF
size: -; D: TRBD1; J: TRBJ1-1; V: TRBV5-4; DNA: TGTGCCAGCAGCGTCGGGACAGGGAGGGTGAACACTGAAGCTTTCTTT; CDR3: CASSVGTGRVNTEAFF
size: -; D: -; J: TRBJ2-7; V: TRBV15; DNA: TGTGCCACCAGCAGCACAGACTCCTACGAGCAGTACTTC; CDR3: CATSSTDSYEQYF
size: few; D: TRBD1; J: TRBJ2-1; V: TRBV10-2; DNA: TGCGCCAGCAGGGCAGGGGGTGGTCAAGAGCAGTTCTTC; CDR3: CASRAGGGQEQFF
size: many; D: -; J: TRBJ2-5; V: TRBV29-1; DNA: TGCAGCGTTGAGAGCGAGACCCAGTACTTC; CDR3: CSVESETQYF
size: -; D: TRBD1; J: TRBJ1-4; V: TRBV7-2; DNA: TGTGCCAGCAGCTCGGGACAGGTGGGAGAAAAACTGTTTTTT; CDR3: CASSSGQVGEKLFF
size: few; D: -; J: TRBJ2-5; V: TRBV6-6; DNA: TGTGCCAGCAGTACCCGGACAGCTATGGGGGAGACCCAGTACTTC; CDR3: CASSTRTAMGETQYF
size: -; D: TRBD1; J: TRBJ1-3; V: TRBV6-5; DNA: TGTGCCAGCAGTCCCGACAGGGGGCCTGGAAACACCATATATTTT; CDR3: CASSPDRGPGNTIYF
size: -; D: TRBD1; J: TRBJ1-4; V: TRBV7-3; DNA: TGTGCCAGCAGCAAGGGGGCCGGTGAAAAACTGTTTTTT; CDR3: CASSKGAGEKLFF
size: few; D: -; J: TRBJ1-1; V: TRBV5-1; DNA: TGCGCCAGCAGCTTGGAAGCAGGGCGTGGGGACACTGAAGCTTTCTTT; CDR3: CASSLEAGRGDTEAFF
size: -; D: TRBD1; J: TRBJ1-6; V: TRBV27; DNA: TGTGCCAGCAGTTTATCGGGGCCGGGACAGGGGCGATATGGTTCACCCCTCCACTTT; CDR3: CASSLSGPGQGRYGSPLHF
size: -; D: -; J: TRBJ2-2; V: TRBV11-3; DNA: TGTGCCAGCAGCTTAGATACAGTATGGATGCCCGGGGAGCTGTTTTTT; CDR3: CASSLDTVWMPGELFF
size: -; D: -; J: TRBJ2-1; V: TRBV12-5; DNA: TGTGCTAGTGGTCTCGACAGCAATGAGCAGTTCTTC; CDR3: CASGLDSNEQFF
size: few; D: TRBD1; J: TRBJ1-5; V: TRBV18; DNA: TGTGCCAGCTCGCTCGGACAGGGGGCTTGGCAGCCCCAGCATTTT; CDR3: CASSLGQGAWQPQHF
size: -; D: -; J: TRBJ1-2; V: TRBV11-3; DNA: TGTGCCAGCAGCTTAGACCCCTCGGGCTATGGCTACACCTTC; CDR3: CASSLDPSGYGYTF
size: -; D: -; J: TRBJ2-3; V: TRBV15; DNA: TGTGCCACCAGCAGAGATCGGGCCTACGGAGGGGCAGATACGCAGTATTTT; CDR3: CATSRDRAYGGADTQYF
size: -; D: TRBD1; J: TRBJ1-2; V: TRBV27; DNA: TGTGCCAGCAGTTTGGGCCTCCAGGGGGACTATGGCTACACCTTC; CDR3: CASSLGLQGDYGYTF
size: -; D: TRBD2; J: TRBJ2-3; V: TRBV10-3; DNA: TGTGCCACCGAGGACGGGACTAGCGGGGGCCCTGGAGATACGCAGTATTTT; CDR3: CATEDGTSGGPGDTQYF
size: once; D: -; J: TRBJ2-3; V: TRBV21-1; DNA: TGTGCCAGCATCTACGGGGGACTAGCGGGAGGTGGCCGCCCAGATACGCAGTATTTT; CDR3: CASIYGGLAGGGRPDTQYF
size: -; D: TRBD1; J: TRBJ2-1; V: TRBV7-9; DNA: TGTGCCAGCAGCTACTGGACAGGGGGCTACGGTGAGCAGTTCTTC; CDR3: CASSYWTGGYGEQFF
size: few; D: -; J: TRBJ1-4; V: TRBV6-5; DNA: TGTGCCAGCAGGGAGAGCAGCACCAGTAATGAAAAACTGTTTTTT; CDR3: CASRESSTSNEKLFF
size: few; D: TRBD1; J: TRBJ1-4; V: TRBV5-1; DNA: TGCGCCAGCAGCGTTGACAGGGGGCAGGATGAAAAACTGTTTTTT; CDR3: CASSVDRGQDEKLFF
size: -; D: TRBD2; J: TRBJ2-1; V: TRBV30; DNA: TGTGCCTGGAGTCTGGGACTACGGCTAAATGAGCAGTTCTTC; CDR3: CAWSLGLRLNEQFF
size: -; D: -; J: TRBJ1-4; V: TRBV18; DNA: TGTGCCAGCTCACCATCATTTCCGGGACAAGGGGTTGAAAAACTGTTTTTT; CDR3: CASSPSFPGQGVEKLFF
size: few; D: -; J: TRBJ1-6; V: TRBV4-2; DNA: TGTGCCAGCAGCCAGGGATATAGACAGATTCTTAATTCACCCCTCCACTTT; CDR3: CASSQGYRQILNSPLHF
size: -; D: -; J: TRBJ1-5; V: TRBV7-2; DNA: TGTGCCAGCAGCTGGGGGGGTCAGCCCCAGCATTTT; CDR3: CASSWGGQPQHF
size: once; D: -; J: TRBJ1-4; V: TRBV30; DNA: TGTGCCTGGAGTGTACAACCGGGAAAACTGTTTTTT; CDR3: CAWSVQPGKLFF
size: -; D: -; J: TRBJ2-6; V: TRBV19; DNA: TGTGCCAGTAGTGTTCAGGGGAAAGGGGCCAACGTCCTGACTTTC; CDR3: CASSVQGKGANVLTF
size: -; D: -; J: TRBJ1-1; V: TRBV7-8; DNA: TGTGCCAGCAGGGATGCGGGGGGGAACACTGAAGCTTTCTTT; CDR3: CASRDAGGNTEAFF
size: few; D: -; J: TRBJ2-3; V: TRBV5-1; DNA: TGCGCCAGCAGCTTGGCCCAGAACACAGATACGCAGTATTTT; CDR3: CASSLAQNTDTQYF
size: many; D: -; J: TRBJ1-2; V: TRBV11-2; DNA: TGTGCCAGCAGCTTACGGGGGGCGAGGGGCTACACCTTC; CDR3: CASSLRGARGYTF
size: -; D: TRBD2; J: TRBJ2-3; V: TRBV6-6; DNA: TGTGCCAGCAGTTCCGGGACTAGCGGGGGGAAAGATACGCAGTATTTT; CDR3: CASSSGTSGGKDTQYF
size: few; D: TRBD2; J: TRBJ2-3; V: TRBV5-1; DNA: TGCGCCAGCAGCTCCTACGGGGGGGCCTGGGAAGATACGCAGTATTTT; CDR3: CASSSYGGAWEDTQYF
size: few; D: TRBD2; J: TRBJ2-1; V: TRBV18; DNA: TGTGCCAGCTCACCGACGCCGGGACTAGCGGGTAATGAGCAGTTCTTC; CDR3: CASSPTPGLAGNEQFF
size: few; D: -; J: TRBJ2-7; V: TRBV7-9; DNA: TGTGCCAGCAGCTTAGCGGGCCCCTACGAGCAGTACTTC; CDR3: CASSLAGPYEQYF
size: -; D: TRBD2; J: TRBJ2-7; V: TRBV6-6; DNA: TGTGCCAGCAGTTCCCCCTGGGGGGGCGAGCAGTACTTC; CDR3: CASSSPWGGEQYF
size: -; D: TRBD2; J: TRBJ2-7; V: TRBV9; DNA: TGTGCCAGCAGCGACGGGACTAGTCTCTACGAGCAGTACTTC; CDR3: CASSDGTSLYEQYF